This TCR beta chain was documented in a study of blood T cell repertoires in COVID-19. CDR1 is MNHEY and CDR2 is SVGAGI in the germline V gene. The CDR3 has 15 residues. V shed 6 bases and J 2 bases; nucleotides not matched to a gene: 6. Original analysis: It was from reference gene primer amplification that nucleated cell counts were estimated. TCRdb's copy holds only in-frame clones and misses some; the assay was immunoSEQ multiplex PCR. V, J and clone size reflect that table, while D and trimming were determined from the DNA. The profile shows about 280,000 clones, about nine tenths of them singletons.

J is TRBJ2-1 and V is TRBV6-5, with 8 nucleotides matching TRBD1. What was sequenced was peripheral blood. The receptor was isolated from a woman in her 40s who had recovered from COVID-19. The CDR3 loop reads CASSYAGQAYNEQFF. The DNA for the CDR3 is TGTGCCAGCAGCTACGCGGGACAGGCCTACAATGAGCAGTTCTTC.